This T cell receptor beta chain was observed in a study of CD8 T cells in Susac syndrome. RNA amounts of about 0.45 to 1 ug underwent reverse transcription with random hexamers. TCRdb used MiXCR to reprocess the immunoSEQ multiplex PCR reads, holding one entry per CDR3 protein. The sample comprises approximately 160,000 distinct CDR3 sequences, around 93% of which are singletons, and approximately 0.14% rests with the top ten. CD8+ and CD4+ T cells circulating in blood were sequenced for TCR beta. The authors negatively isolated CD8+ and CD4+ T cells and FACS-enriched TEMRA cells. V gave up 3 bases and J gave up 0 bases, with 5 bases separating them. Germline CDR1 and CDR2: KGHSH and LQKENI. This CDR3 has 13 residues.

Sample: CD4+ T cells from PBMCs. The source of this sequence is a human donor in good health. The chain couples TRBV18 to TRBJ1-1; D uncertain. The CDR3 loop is CASSPEMNTEAFF. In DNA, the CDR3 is TGTGCCAGCTCACCGGAGATGAACACTGAAGCTTTCTTT.